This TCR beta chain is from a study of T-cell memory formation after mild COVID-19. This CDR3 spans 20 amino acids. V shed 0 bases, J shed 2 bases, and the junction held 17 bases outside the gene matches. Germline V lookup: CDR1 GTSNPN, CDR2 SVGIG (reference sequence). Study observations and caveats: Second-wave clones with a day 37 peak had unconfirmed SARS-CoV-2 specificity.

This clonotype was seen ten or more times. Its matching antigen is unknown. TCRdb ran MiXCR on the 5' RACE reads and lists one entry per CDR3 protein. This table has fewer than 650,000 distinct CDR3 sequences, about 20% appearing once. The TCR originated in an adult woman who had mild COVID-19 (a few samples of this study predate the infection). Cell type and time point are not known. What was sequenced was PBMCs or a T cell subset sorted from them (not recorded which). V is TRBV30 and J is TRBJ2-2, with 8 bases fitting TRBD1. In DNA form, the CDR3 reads TGTGCCTGGAGTGTATATATTCTCGGGACAGGCGAGCGCAACACCGGGGAGCTGTTTTTT. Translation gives CAWSVYILGTGERNTGELFF.